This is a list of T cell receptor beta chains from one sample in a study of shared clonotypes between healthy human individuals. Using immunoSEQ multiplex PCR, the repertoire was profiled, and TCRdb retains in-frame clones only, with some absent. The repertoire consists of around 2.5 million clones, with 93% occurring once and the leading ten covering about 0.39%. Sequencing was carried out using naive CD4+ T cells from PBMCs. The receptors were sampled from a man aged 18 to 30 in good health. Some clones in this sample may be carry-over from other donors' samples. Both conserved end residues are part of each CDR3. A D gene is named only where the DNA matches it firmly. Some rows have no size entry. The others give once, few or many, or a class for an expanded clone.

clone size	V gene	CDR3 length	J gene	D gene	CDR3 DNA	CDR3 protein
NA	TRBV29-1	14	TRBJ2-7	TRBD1	TGCAGCGTTAATGCCGGGACAGAGATATACGAGCAGTACTTC	CSVNAGTEIYEQYF
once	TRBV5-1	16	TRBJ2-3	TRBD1	TGCGCCAGCAGCACCCCCCAGGGGGCGTCGGCAGATACGCAGTATTTT	CASSTPQGASADTQYF
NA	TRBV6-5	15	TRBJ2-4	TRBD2	TGTGCCAGCAGCGGACTAGCGGGAGTAGGAAACATTCAGTACTTC	CASSGLAGVGNIQYF
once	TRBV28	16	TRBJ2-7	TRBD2	TGTGCCAGCAGTTGGCTTAGCGGGGGGATTATCGACGAGCAGTACTTC	CASSWLSGGIIDEQYF
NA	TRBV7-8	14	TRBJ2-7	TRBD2	TGTGCCAGCAGAACGGACTCGTGGGAGGGGGAGCAGTACTTC	CASRTDSWEGEQYF
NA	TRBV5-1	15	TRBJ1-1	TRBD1	TGCGCCAGCAGCTTACAGGGGATGGAGAGCACTGAAGCTTTCTTT	CASSLQGMESTEAFF
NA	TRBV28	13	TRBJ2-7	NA	TGTGCCAGCAGACCAGGGTCGGGATACGAGCAGTACTTC	CASRPGSGYEQYF
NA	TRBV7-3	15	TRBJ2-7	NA	TGTGCCAGCAGCTTAACGAACCTAGGGACCTACGAGCAGTACTTC	CASSLTNLGTYEQYF
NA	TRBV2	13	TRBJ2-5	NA	TGTGCCAGCAGTGACGAGAGGTGGGAGACCCAGTACTTC	CASSDERWETQYF
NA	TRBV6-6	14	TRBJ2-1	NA	TGTGCCAGCAGTTACTCACGGGATCAGGGGAGGCAGTTCTTC	CASSYSRDQGRQFF
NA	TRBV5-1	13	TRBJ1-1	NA	TGCGCCAGCAGCTTGGCCAGGTCTGCTGAAGCTTTCTTT	CASSLARSAEAFF
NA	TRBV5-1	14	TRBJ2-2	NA	TGCGCCAGCAGCTTGGTGAGGGGAACCGGGGAGCTGTTTTTT	CASSLVRGTGELFF
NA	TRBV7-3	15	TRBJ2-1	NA	TGTGCCAGCAGCTTATCCGGACAGAGGGGCAATGAGCAGTTCTTC	CASSLSGQRGNEQFF
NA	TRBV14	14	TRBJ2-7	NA	TGTGCCAGCAGCCCCAGACTGGGGACCTACGAGCAGTACTTC	CASSPRLGTYEQYF
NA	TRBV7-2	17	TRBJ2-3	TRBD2	TGTGCCAGCAGCTTAGCGCGGCTAGCGGGAGGGACAGATACGCAGTATTTT	CASSLARLAGGTDTQYF
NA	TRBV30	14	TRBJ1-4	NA	TGTGCCTGGAGTGTTGGTCAGGGAGATGAAAAACTGTTTTTT	CAWSVGQGDEKLFF
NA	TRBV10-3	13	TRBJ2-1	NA	TGTGCCATCAGTCAGGCCTGGGAGGATGAGCAGTTCTTC	CAISQAWEDEQFF
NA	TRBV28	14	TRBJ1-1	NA	TGTGCCAGCAGTTTGCGGGGGGGGTACACTGAAGCTTTCTTT	CASSLRGGYTEAFF
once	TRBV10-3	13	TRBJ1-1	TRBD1	TGTGCCATCAGACCGGGACAGGGGCAATTGGCTTTCTTT	CAIRPGQGQLAFF
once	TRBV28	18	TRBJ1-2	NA	TGTGCCAGCAGTTTATTCGTCGTGCGGATTCGTTCTAACTATGGCTACACCTTC	CASSLFVVRIRSNYGYTF
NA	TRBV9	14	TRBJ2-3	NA	TGTGCCAGCAGCGTAGGATCTTGGACAGATACGCAGTATTTT	CASSVGSWTDTQYF
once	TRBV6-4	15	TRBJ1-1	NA	TGTGCCAGCTCCCTTCCTAAAGTCAGGAACACTGAAGCTTTCTTT	CASSLPKVRNTEAFF
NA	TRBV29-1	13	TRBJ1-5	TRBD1	TGCAGCGTTGAGGGGACAGGGGATCAGCCCCAGCATTTT	CSVEGTGDQPQHF
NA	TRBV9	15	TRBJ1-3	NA	TGTGCCAGCAGCTCCACAGGGTTATCTGGAAACACCATATATTTT	CASSSTGLSGNTIYF
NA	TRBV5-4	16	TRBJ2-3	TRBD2	TGTGCCAGCAGCCCGGGACTAGCGGGAGTAATAGATACGCAGTATTTT	CASSPGLAGVIDTQYF
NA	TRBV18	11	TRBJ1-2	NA	TGTGCCAGCTCACCACAACAGGGCTACACCTTC	CASSPQQGYTF
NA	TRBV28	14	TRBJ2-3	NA	TGTGCCAGCAAGTTTCCCGGGGCCACAGATACGCAGTATTTT	CASKFPGATDTQYF
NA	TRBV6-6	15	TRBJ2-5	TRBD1	TGTGCCAGCAGTTTAAGGACAGGGAGAGGGGAGACCCAGTACTTC	CASSLRTGRGETQYF
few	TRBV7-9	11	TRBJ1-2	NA	TGTGCCAGCAGCTTACAGGGCGGCTACACCTTC	CASSLQGGYTF
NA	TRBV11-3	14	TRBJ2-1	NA	TGTGCCAGCAGCTTAGGCGGGGACCTCGATGAGCAGTTCTTC	CASSLGGDLDEQFF
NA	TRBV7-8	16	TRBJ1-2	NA	TGTGCCAGCAGCTTATGGGGGGGCCCCACTAACTATGGCTACACCTTC	CASSLWGGPTNYGYTF
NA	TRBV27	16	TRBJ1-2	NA	TGTGCCAGCAGTCCCATCGGAAGGGGCAAGAACTATGGCTACACCTTC	CASSPIGRGKNYGYTF
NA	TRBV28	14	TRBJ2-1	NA	TGTGCCAGCAGTACCCCCGCCGCGCCGCGGGAGCAGTTCTTC	CASSTPAAPREQFF
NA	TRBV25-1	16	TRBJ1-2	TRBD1	TGTGCCAGCAGTGCTATCGGACAGGGGTGGAAGAATGGCTACACCTTC	CASSAIGQGWKNGYTF
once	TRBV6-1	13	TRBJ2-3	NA	TGTGCCAGCAGTGTCATTCACGCAGATACGCAGTATTTT	CASSVIHADTQYF
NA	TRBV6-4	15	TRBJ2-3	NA	TGTGCCAGCTCCACAAGGGGGATCGGCACAGATACGCAGTATTTT	CASSTRGIGTDTQYF
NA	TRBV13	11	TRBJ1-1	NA	TGTGCCAGCAGCTCCTACACTGAAGCTTTCTTT	CASSSYTEAFF
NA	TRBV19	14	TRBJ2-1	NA	TGTGCCAGTGATTCGAACCGTTTAGCGTCTGAGCAGTTCTTC	CASDSNRLASEQFF
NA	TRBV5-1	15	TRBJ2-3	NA	TGCGCCAGCAGCTTGGGGACGCAAAACACAGATACGCAGTATTTT	CASSLGTQNTDTQYF
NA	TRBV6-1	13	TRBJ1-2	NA	TGTGCCAGCAGTGAGTACGGCCCCGGTGGCTACACCTTC	CASSEYGPGGYTF